This note documents a single T cell receptor (beta chain) sequence. Its specificity is not known. This specimen comes from a study of T cell repertoires in cytomegalovirus infection. Study-level background: CMV infection and matching HLA type were both indicated by public TCR beta signatures. Study-wide points: Across the ex vivo response, the dominant clonotypes were HLA-C-restricted CMV-specific TCR beta clonotypes.

V dropped 3 bases and J dropped 10 bases, with 10 bases sitting between them. Looked up from germline, CDR1 is SGHNT and CDR2 is YENEEA. The CDR3 spans 13 residues. In TCRdb, the reads were re-called with MiXCR into one record per CDR3 protein. The table includes around 490,000 distinct CDR3 sequences, around a quarter detected once. The J gene is TRBJ1-6, the V gene TRBV11-3, with D uncertain. This receptor was obtained from a human donor in good health (CMV status not recorded). Some clones in this sample may be carry-over from other donors' samples. Source material: PBMCs. The CDR3 region is CASSFTSRSPLHF. As DNA, the CDR3 is TGTGCCAGCAGCTTTACAAGTCGGTCACCCCTCCACTTT. The complete variable domain, with remaining parts taken from reference TRBV11-3 and TRBJ1-6, reads EAGVVQSPRYKIIEKKQPVAFWCNPISGHNTLYWYLQNLGQGPELLIRYENEEAVDDSQLPKDRFSAERLKGVDSTLKIQPAELGDSAVYLCASSFTSRSPLHFGNGTRLTVT.